This T cell receptor beta chain was retrieved from a study of T cell responses to AZD1222 COVID-19 vaccine. General study points: Increases in Spike-specific TCR breadth and depth were seen after two AZD1222 doses. A mostly white British donor set with more females was recruited, and clonal diversity was possibly underestimated.

Clones were sequenced by immunoSEQ multiplex PCR, and TCRdb holds only the in-frame ones, with some missing. Of about 120,000 clones in the sample, around 87% were seen once. The trim removed 3 bases at V and 11 bases at J, leaving 7 bases unmatched. There are 13 residues in the CDR3. CDR1 is SGDLS and CDR2 is YYNGEE in the germline V gene. A word on this clone: The antigen is unknown.

Sequencing used peripheral blood, obtained 28 days after the second AZD1222 dose. The TCR was taken from an adult who received the AZD1222 COVID-19 vaccine. V is TRBV9 and J is TRBJ1-1; 10 bases match TRBD1. The CDR3 region is CASSGDRGVQAFF. DNA of the CDR3: TGTGCCAGCAGCGGGGACAGGGGAGTTCAGGCTTTCTTT.